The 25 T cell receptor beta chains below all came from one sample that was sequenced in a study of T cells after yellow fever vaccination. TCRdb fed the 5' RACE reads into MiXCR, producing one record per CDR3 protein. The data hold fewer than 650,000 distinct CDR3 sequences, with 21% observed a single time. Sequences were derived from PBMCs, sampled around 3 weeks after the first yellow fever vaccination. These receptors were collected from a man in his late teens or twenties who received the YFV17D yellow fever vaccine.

CDR3 sequence (DNA): TGCAGTGCTAGAGGGACGACAACTAATGAAAAACTGTTTTTT. Its protein product is CSARGTTTNEKLFF. The rearrangement links TRBV20-1 to TRBJ1-4; D remains unclear. CDR1 DFQATT and CDR2 SNEGSKA come from the germline V gene (reference sequence). The CDR3 runs 14 residues. V was pared by 1 base and J by 0 bases, with 6 bases between.

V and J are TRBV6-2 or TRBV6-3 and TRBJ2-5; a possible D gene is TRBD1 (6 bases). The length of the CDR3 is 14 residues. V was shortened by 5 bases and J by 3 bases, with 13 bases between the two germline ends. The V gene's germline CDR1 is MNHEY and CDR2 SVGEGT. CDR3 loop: CASSHRGQKETQYF. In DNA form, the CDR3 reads TGTGCCAGCAGTCATAGAGGACAGAAAGAGACCCAGTACTTC.

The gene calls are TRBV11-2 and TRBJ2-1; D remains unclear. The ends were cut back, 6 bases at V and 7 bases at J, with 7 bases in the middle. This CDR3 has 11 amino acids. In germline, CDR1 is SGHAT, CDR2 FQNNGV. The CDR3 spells CASRSVNEQFF. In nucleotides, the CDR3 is TGTGCCAGCAGATCCGTAAATGAGCAGTTCTTC.

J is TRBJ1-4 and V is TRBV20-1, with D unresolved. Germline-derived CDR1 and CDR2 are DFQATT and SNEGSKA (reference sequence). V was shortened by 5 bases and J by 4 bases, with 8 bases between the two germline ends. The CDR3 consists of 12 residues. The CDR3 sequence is CSAGQINEKLFF. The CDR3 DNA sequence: TGCAGTGCTGGGCAAATTAATGAAAAACTGTTTTTT.

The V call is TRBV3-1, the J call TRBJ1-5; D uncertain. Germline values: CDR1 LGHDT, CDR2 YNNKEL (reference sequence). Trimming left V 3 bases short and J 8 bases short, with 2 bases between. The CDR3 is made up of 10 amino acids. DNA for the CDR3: TGTGCCAGCAGCCAGGAGCCCCAGCATTTT. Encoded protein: CASSQEPQHF.

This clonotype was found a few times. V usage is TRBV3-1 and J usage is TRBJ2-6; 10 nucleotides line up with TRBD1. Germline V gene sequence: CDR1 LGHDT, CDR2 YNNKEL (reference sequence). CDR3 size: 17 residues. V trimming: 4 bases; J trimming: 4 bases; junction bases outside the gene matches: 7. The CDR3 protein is CASSPRTGGYGANVLTF. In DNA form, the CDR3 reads TGTGCCAGCAGCCCCAGGACAGGGGGTTACGGGGCCAACGTCCTGACTTTC.

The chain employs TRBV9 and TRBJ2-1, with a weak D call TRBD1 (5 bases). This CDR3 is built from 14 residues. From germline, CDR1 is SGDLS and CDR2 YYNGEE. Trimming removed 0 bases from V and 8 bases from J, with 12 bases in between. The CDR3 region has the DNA TGTGCCAGCAGCGTAGGACTCTGGGGCGATGAGCAGTTCTTC. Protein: CASSVGLWGDEQFF.

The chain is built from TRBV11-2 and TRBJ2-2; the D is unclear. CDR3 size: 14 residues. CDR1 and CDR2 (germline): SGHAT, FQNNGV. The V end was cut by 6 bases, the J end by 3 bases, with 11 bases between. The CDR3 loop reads CASSSRQDTGELFF. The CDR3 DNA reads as TGTGCCAGCAGTTCTAGGCAGGACACCGGGGAGCTGTTTTTT.

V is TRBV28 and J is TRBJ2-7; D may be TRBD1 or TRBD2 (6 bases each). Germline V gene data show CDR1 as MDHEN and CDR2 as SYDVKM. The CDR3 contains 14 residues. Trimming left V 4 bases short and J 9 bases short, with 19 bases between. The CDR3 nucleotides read TGTGCCAGCAGTTCCGGAATAGGGGGGCGAAGGCAGTACGTC. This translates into CASSSGIGGRRQYV.

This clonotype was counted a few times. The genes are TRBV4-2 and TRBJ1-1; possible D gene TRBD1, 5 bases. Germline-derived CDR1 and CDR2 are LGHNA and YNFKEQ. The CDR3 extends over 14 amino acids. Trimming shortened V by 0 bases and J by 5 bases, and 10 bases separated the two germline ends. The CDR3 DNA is TGTGCCAGCAGCCAAGAGCAGGGCACGACTGAAGCTTTCTTT. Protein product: CASSQEQGTTEAFF.

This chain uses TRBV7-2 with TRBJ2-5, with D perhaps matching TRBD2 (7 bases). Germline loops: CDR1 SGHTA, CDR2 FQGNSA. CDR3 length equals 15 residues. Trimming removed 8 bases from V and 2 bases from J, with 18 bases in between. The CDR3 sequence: CASGGAGAVQETQYF. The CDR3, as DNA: TGTGCCAGCGGGGGGGCGGGGGCCGTACAAGAGACCCAGTACTTC.

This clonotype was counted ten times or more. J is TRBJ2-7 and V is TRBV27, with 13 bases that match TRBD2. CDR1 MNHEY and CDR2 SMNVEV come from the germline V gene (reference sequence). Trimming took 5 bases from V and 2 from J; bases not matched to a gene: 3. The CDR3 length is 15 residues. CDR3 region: CASSPTSGGTYEQYV. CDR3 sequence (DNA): TGTGCCAGCAGTCCGACTAGCGGGGGGACCTACGAGCAGTACGTC.

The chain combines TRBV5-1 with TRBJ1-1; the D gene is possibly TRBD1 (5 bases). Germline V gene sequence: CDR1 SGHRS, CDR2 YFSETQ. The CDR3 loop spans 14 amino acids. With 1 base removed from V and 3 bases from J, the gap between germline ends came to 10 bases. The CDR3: CASSLSGGDTEAFF. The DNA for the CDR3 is TGCGCCAGCAGCTTGTCGGGGGGGGACACTGAAGCTTTCTTT.

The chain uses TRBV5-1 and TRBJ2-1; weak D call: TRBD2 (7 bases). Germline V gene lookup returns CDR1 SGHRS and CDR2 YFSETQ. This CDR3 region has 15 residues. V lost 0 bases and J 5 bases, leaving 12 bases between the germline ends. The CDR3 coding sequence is TGCGCCAGCAGCTTGGTTGGCGGGGGCGACAATGAGCAGTTCTTC. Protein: CASSLVGGGDNEQFF.

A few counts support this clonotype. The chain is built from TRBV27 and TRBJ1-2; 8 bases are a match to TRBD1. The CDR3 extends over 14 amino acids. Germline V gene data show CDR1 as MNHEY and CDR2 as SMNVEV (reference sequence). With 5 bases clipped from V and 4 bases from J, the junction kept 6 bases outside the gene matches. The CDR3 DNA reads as TGTGCCAGCAGTGCAGCGGACAGGGTCTATGGCTACACCTTC. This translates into CASSAADRVYGYTF.

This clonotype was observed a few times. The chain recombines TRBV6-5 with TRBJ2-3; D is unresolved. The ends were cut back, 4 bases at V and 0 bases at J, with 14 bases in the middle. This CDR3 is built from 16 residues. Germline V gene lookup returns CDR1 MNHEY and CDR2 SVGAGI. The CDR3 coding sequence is TGTGCCAGCAGTTCGGCAGTCTCTTCTAGCACAGATACGCAGTATTTT. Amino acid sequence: CASSSAVSSSTDTQYF.

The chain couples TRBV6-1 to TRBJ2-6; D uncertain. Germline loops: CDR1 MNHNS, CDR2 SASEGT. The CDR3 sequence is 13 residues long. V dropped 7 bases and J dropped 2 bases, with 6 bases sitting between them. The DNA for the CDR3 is TGTGCCAGCACAGGCCCTGGGGCCAACGTCCTGACTTTC. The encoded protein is CASTGPGANVLTF.

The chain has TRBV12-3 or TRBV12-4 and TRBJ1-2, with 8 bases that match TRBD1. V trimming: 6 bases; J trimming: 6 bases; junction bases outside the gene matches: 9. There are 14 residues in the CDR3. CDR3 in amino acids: CASRGQGGLDGYTF. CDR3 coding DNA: TGTGCCAGCAGAGGACAGGGCGGGTTAGATGGCTACACCTTC.

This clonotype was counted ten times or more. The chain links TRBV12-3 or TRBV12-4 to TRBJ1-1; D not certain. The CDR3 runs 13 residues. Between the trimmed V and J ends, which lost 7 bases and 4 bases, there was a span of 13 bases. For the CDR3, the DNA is TGTGCCAGCACCCTCGTGGGTATCACTGAAGCTTTCTTT. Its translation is CASTLVGITEAFF.

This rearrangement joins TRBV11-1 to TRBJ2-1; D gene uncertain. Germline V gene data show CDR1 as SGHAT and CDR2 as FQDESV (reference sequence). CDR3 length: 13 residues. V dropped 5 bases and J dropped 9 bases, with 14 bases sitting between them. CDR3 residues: CASSRALAGEQFF. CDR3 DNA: TGTGCCAGCAGCCGGGCCCTCGCCGGTGAGCAGTTCTTC. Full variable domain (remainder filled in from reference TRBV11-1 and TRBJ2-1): EAEVAQSPRYKITEKSQAVAFWCDPISGHATLYWYRQILGQGPELLVQFQDESVVDDSQLPKDRFSAERLKGVDSTLKIQPAELGDSAMYLCASSRALAGEQFFGPGTRLTVL.

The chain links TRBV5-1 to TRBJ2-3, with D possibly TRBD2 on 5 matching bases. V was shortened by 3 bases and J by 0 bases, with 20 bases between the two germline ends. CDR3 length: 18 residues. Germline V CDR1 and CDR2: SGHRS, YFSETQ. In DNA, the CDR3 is TGCGCCAGCAGCTCAAAAGCGGCAAAATATGCTAGCACAGATACGCAGTATTTT. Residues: CASSSKAAKYASTDTQYF.

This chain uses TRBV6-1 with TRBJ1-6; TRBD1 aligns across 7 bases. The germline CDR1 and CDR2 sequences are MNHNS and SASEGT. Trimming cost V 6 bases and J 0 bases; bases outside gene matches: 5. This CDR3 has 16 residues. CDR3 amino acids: CASRSTGSSYNSPLHF. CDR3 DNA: TGTGCCAGCAGATCGACAGGGAGCTCCTATAATTCACCCCTCCACTTT.

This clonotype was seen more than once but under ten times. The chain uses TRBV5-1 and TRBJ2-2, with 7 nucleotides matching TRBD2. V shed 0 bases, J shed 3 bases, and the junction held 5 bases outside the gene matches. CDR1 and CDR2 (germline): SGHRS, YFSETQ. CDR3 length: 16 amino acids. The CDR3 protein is CASSLALGRDTGELFF. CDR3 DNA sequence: TGCGCCAGCAGCTTGGCCTTAGGGAGGGACACCGGGGAGCTGTTTTTT.

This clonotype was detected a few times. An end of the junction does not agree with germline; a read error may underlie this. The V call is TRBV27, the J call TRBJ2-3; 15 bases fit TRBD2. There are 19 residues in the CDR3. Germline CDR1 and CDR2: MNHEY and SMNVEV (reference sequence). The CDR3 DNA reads TGTGCCAGCAGTATATCGGGACTAGCGGGGGGTGAAAACACAGATACGCAGTATTTT. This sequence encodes CASSISGLAGGENTDTQYF.

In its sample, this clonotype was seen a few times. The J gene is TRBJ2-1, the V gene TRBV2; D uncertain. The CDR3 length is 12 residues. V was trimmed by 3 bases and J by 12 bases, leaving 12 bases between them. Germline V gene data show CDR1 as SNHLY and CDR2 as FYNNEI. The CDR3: CASSDESRVQFF. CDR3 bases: TGTGCCAGCAGTGACGAAAGCCGCGTGCAGTTCTTC.